These 16 T cell receptor beta chains were sequenced from one sample in a study of OX40 agonist ivuxolimab in advanced cancers. Produced via immunoSEQ multiplex PCR; TCRdb's table is partial and in-frame only. This sample carries tens of thousands of clones, about 85% of them seen once, and the ten largest clones take over 3%. This material consisted of CD4+ or CD8+ T cells sorted from blood, taken in a trial of the OX40 agonist ivuxolimab. These receptors were collected from an adult with an advanced solid tumor such as melanoma, head and neck, liver or kidney cancer.

This clone was observed a handful of times. The J gene is TRBJ1-2, the V gene TRBV6-5; TRBD1 is a possible D gene (6 bases). V dropped 10 bases and J dropped 8 bases, with 14 bases sitting between them. This CDR3 has 11 amino acids. Germline CDR1 is MNHEY and CDR2 is SVGAGI. CDR3 amino acids: CATKTGGGYTF. The CDR3 region has the DNA TGTGCCACGAAGACGGGGGGCGGCTACACCTTC.

The chain recombines TRBV9 with TRBJ1-2; D uncertain. Trimming cost V 4 bases and J 8 bases, with 21 bases left between them. The germline gives CDR1 SGDLS, CDR2 YYNGEE. This CDR3 is 15 amino acids long. CDR3 residues: CASSSGYGVWEGYTF. CDR3 in DNA: TGTGCCAGCAGCTCCGGCTACGGGGTGTGGGAGGGCTACACCTTC.

DNA for the CDR3: TGTGCCAGCAGCTTGGCCGGCTTCGGCGGGAAGATCATGGGTGAGCAGTTCTTC. Translated, it gives CASSLAGFGGKIMGEQFF. The J gene is TRBJ2-1, the V gene TRBV5-6, with D possibly TRBD2 on 6 matching bases. Trimming stripped 0 bases from V and 9 bases from J, with 25 bases between. Germline V gene lookup returns CDR1 SGHDT and CDR2 YYEEEE. The CDR3 sequence is 18 residues long.

The rearrangement links TRBV7-2 to TRBJ1-2, with D possibly being TRBD1 (5 bases). Germline V lookup: CDR1 SGHTA, CDR2 FQGNSA. The CDR3 runs to 13 residues. V lost 7 bases and J 4 bases, leaving 13 bases between the germline ends. CDR3 coding DNA: TGTGCCAGCAACCCCCAAGGGGTCTATGGCTACACCTTC. It is translated as CASNPQGVYGYTF.

This sequence joins TRBV14 and TRBJ2-1; no reliable D call. Trimming removed 2 bases from V and 5 bases from J, with 10 bases in between. Per germline, CDR1 SGHDN and CDR2 FVKESK. The CDR3 contains 14 residues. The CDR3 DNA reads as TGTGCCAGCAGCCAATCGGTCTGGGACAATGAGCAGTTCTTC. Residues: CASSQSVWDNEQFF.

This clone was counted many times. V and J are TRBV19 and TRBJ1-1; D is unresolved. Germline V CDR1 and CDR2: LNHDA, SQIVND (reference sequence). The length of the CDR3 is 13 residues. Trimming took off 2 bases at V and 6 bases at J, with 10 bases between the two ends. The CDR3 region has the DNA TGTGCCAGTAGTATATTCGGGCGGGCTGAAGCTTTCTTT. It specifies CASSIFGRAEAFF.

This sequence joins TRBV19 and TRBJ2-6; the match to TRBD1 covers 8 bases. V lost 6 bases and J lost 3; bases outside the gene matches: 10. The germline CDR1 and CDR2 sequences are LNHDA and SQIVND (reference sequence). The CDR3 is 17 amino acids. The CDR3 coding sequence is TGTGCCAGTAGAGTAGGGCAGGGGGCTGGTGGGGCCAACGTCCTGACTTTC. It codes for CASRVGQGAGGANVLTF. The whole variable domain, remainder taken from reference TRBV19 and TRBJ2-6, is DGGITQSPKYLFRKEGQNVTLSCEQNLNHDAMYWYRQDPGQGLRLIYYSQIVNDFQKGDIAEGYSVSREKKESFPLTVTSAQKNPTAFYLCASRVGQGAGGANVLTFGAGSRLTVL.

This chain connects TRBV19 to TRBJ1-5, with D possibly matching TRBD1 (5 bases). Germline V gene sequence: CDR1 LNHDA, CDR2 SQIVND (reference sequence). With 3 bases removed from V and 0 bases from J, the gap between germline ends came to 6 bases. This CDR3 comprises 14 residues. The CDR3 region is CASSMGVSNQPQHF. The DNA for the CDR3 is TGTGCCAGTAGTATGGGGGTTAGCAATCAGCCCCAGCATTTT.

V usage is TRBV28 and J usage is TRBJ2-3; either TRBD1 or TRBD2 may fit D (5 bases each). Trimming shortened V by 6 bases and J by 2 bases, and 12 bases separated the two germline ends. The CDR3 loop spans 14 amino acids. CDR1 and CDR2 from the germline V gene are MDHEN and SYDVKM. CDR3 coding DNA: TGTGCCAGCAGCTTGGGACGGATCACAGATACGCAGTATTTT. This sequence encodes CASSLGRITDTQYF.

J is TRBJ2-2 and V is TRBV19; TRBD2 is a possible D gene (5 bases). The CDR3 extends over 18 amino acids. The ends were cut back, 6 bases at V and 2 bases at J, with 22 bases in the middle. Germline assignment: CDR1 LNHDA and CDR2 SQIVND (reference sequence). CDR3: CASRSSGITLKNTGELFF. As DNA, the CDR3 is TGTGCCAGTAGAAGCTCCGGGATCACGCTCAAAAACACCGGGGAGCTGTTTTTT.

The rearrangement joins TRBV7-2 to TRBJ1-5; D gene unclear. The CDR3 has 11 residues. Deletions cut 4 bases from V and 9 bases from J, with 7 bases between. The germline gives CDR1 SGHTA, CDR2 FQGNSA. This CDR3 is CASSSLGPQHF. DNA of the CDR3: TGTGCCAGCAGCTCCCTGGGGCCCCAGCATTTT.

This clone has a handful of counts. The chain has TRBV4-1 and TRBJ1-1; TRBD1 aligns across 8 bases. This CDR3 region has 15 residues. The V and J ends lost 4 bases and 3 bases, in that order; junction bases with no gene match: 7. The V gene's germline CDR1 is MGHRA and CDR2 YSYEKL. The CDR3 loop is CASSPRDRKDTEAFF. CDR3 bases: TGCGCCAGCAGCCCCAGGGACAGGAAGGACACTGAAGCTTTCTTT.

J is TRBJ1-6 and V is TRBV28; 9 bases line up with TRBD1. The CDR3 is made up of 18 amino acids. The germline gives CDR1 MDHEN, CDR2 SYDVKM. V lost 2 bases and J lost 2; bases outside the gene matches: 7. The CDR3 region has the DNA TGTGCCAGCAGTTTAGGTGTCGACAGGGGGACCTATAATTCACCCCTCCACTTT. Amino acid sequence: CASSLGVDRGTYNSPLHF.

J is TRBJ1-1 and V is TRBV7-2, with D perhaps matching TRBD1 (5 bases). CDR1 and CDR2 from the germline V gene are SGHTA and FQGNSA. CDR3 size: 13 residues. V was pared by 1 base and J by 8 bases, with 11 bases between. This CDR3 is CASSLVRGEEAFF. In nucleotides, the CDR3 is TGTGCCAGCAGCTTAGTTAGGGGCGAAGAAGCTTTCTTT.

V usage is TRBV27 and J usage is TRBJ2-4; a weak D match, TRBD1 (8 bases). Germline-derived CDR1 and CDR2 are MNHEY and SMNVEV (reference sequence). V gave up 3 bases and J gave up 3 bases, with 15 bases separating them. CDR3 length equals 16 residues. This CDR3 is CASSFGGTGYKNIQYF. The CDR3 DNA reads TGTGCCAGCAGTTTCGGGGGGACAGGTTACAAAAACATTCAGTACTTC.

This chain links TRBV5-6 with TRBJ2-5, with TRBD1 identical over 8 bases. The V and J ends lost 4 bases and 4 bases, in that order; junction bases with no gene match: 6. Germline values: CDR1 SGHDT, CDR2 YYEEEE. This CDR3 comprises 14 residues. The CDR3 sequence is CASSATGDGETQYF. The CDR3 coding sequence is TGTGCCAGCAGCGCGACAGGGGATGGAGAGACCCAGTACTTC. The complete variable domain, with remaining parts taken from reference TRBV5-6 and TRBJ2-5, reads DAGVTQSPTHLIKTRGQQVTLRCSPKSGHDTVSWYQQALGQGPQFIFQYYEEEERQRGNFPDRFSGHQFPNYSSELNVNALLLGDSALYLCASSATGDGETQYFGPGTRLLVL.